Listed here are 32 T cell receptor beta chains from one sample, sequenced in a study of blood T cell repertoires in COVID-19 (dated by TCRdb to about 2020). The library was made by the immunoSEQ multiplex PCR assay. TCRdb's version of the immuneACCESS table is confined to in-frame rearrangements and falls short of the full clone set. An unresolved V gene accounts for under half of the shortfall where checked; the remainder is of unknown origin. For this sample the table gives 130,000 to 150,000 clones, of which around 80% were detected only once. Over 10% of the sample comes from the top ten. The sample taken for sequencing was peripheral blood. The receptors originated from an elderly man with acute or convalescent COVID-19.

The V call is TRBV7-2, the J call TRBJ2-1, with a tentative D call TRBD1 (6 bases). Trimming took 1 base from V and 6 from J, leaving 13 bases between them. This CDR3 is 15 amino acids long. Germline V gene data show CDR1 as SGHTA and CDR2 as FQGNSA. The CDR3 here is CASSLVSLQGNEQFF. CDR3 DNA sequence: TGTGCCAGCAGCTTAGTCTCTCTACAGGGCAATGAGCAGTTCTTC.

The CDR3 spells CASSLEQSTEAFF. CDR3 nucleotides: TGTGCCAGCAGCTTAGAACAGTCCACTGAAGCTTTCTTT. This sequence joins TRBV7-2 and TRBJ1-1; the D is unclear. The CDR3 consists of 13 residues. The germline CDR1 and CDR2 sequences are SGHTA and FQGNSA. V was shortened by 1 base and J by 4 bases, with 7 bases between the two germline ends.

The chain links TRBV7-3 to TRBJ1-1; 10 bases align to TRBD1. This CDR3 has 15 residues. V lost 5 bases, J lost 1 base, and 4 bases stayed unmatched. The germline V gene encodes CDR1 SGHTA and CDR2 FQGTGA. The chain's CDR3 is CASSNGDRGNTEAFF. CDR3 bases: TGTGCCAGCAGCAACGGGGACAGGGGGAACACTGAAGCTTTCTTT.

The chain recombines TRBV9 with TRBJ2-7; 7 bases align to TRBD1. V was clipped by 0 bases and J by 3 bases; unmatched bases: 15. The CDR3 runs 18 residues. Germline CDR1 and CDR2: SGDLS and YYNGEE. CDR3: CASSVGAGTDRKIYEQYF. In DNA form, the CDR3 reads TGTGCCAGCAGCGTAGGGGCCGGGACAGACAGAAAGATCTACGAGCAGTACTTC.

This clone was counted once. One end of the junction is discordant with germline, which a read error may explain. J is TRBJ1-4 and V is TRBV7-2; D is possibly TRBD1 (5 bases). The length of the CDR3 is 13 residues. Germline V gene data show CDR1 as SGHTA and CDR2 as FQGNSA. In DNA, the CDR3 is TGTGCCAGCAGCTCACCCAATGGACATCTCCCGGTTTTT. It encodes CASSSPNGHLPVF.

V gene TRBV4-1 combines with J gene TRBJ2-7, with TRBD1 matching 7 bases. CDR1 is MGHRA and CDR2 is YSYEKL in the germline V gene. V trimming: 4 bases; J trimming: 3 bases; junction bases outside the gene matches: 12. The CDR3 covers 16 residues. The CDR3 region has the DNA TGCGCCAGCAGCCTCATTACAGGGGCCGGCGGCTACGAGCAGTACTTC. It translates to CASSLITGAGGYEQYF.

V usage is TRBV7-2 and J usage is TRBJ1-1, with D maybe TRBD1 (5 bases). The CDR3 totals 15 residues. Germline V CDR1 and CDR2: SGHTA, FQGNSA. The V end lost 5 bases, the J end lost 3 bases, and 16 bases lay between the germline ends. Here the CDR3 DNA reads TGTGCCAGCAGCCCCGACAGTAATGGGTACACTGAAGCTTTCTTT. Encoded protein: CASSPDSNGYTEAFF.

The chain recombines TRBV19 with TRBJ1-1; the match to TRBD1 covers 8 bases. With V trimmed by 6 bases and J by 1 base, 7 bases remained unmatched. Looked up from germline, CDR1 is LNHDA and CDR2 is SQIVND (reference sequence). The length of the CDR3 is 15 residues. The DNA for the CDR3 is TGTGCCAGTAGCACAGGGGGGTTTGAGAACACTGAAGCTTTCTTT. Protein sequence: CASSTGGFENTEAFF.

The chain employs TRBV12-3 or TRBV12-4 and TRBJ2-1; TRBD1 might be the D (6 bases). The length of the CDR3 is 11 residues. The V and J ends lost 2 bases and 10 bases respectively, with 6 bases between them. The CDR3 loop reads CASSLRGEQFF. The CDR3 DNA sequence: TGTGCCAGCAGTTTAAGGGGGGAGCAGTTCTTC.

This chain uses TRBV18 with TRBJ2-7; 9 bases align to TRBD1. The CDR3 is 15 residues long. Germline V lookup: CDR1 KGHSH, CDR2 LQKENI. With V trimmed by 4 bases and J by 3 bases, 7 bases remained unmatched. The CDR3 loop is CASSRPGQGIYEQYF. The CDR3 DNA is TGTGCCAGCTCACGACCGGGACAGGGAATCTACGAGCAGTACTTC.

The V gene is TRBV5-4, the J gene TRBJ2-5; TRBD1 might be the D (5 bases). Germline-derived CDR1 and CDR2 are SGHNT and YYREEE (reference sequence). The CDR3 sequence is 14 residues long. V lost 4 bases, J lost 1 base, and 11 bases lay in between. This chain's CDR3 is CASSVTGVQETQYF. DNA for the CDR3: TGTGCCAGCAGCGTAACAGGAGTCCAAGAGACCCAGTACTTC.

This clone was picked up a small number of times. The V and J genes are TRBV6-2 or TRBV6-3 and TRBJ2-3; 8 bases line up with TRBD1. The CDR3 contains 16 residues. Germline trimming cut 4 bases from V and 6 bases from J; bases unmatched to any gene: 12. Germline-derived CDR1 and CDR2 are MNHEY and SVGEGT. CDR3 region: CASSSWQGAGYDTQYF. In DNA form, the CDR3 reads TGTGCCAGCAGTTCGTGGCAGGGGGCAGGGTACGATACGCAGTATTTT.

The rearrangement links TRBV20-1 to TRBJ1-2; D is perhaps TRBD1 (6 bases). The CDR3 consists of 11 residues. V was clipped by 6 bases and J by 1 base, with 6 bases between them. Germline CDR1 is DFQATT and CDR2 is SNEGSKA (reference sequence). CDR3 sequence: CSADSNYGYTF. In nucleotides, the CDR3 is TGCAGTGCGGACAGTAACTATGGCTACACCTTC.

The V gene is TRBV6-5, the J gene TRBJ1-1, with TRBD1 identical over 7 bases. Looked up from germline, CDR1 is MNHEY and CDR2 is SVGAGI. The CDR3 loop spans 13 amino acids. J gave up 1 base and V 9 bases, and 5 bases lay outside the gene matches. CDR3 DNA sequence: TGTGCCAGTGGGGGACAGCAGAACACTGAAGCTTTCTTT. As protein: CASGGQQNTEAFF.

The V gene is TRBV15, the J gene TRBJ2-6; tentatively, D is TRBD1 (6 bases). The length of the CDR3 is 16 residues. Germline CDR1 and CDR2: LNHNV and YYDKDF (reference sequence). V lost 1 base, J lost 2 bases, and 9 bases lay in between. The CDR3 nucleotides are TGTGCCACCAGCAGAGCAGGGGCCCCTGGGGCCAACGTCCTGACTTTC. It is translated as CATSRAGAPGANVLTF.

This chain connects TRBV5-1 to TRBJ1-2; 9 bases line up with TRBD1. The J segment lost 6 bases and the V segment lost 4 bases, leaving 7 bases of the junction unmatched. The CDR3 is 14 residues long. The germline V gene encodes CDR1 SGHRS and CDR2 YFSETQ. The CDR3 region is CASSPGQGYDGYTF. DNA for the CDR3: TGCGCCAGCAGCCCGGGACAGGGATATGATGGCTACACCTTC.

The CDR3 loop reads CASSARTGSLGNTIYF. The CDR3, as DNA: TGTGCCAGCAGTGCACGAACAGGGTCTCTTGGAAACACCATATATTTT. The chain combines TRBV2 with TRBJ1-3; the D gene is possibly TRBD1 (6 bases). The CDR3 has 16 residues. Trimming stripped 4 bases from V and 3 bases from J, with 16 bases between. Germline values: CDR1 SNHLY, CDR2 FYNNEI.

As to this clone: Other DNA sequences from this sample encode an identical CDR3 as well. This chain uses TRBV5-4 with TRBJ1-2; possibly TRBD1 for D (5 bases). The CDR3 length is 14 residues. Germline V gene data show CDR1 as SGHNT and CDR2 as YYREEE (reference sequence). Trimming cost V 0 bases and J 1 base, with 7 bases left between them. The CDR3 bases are TGTGCCAGCAGCTTGGGACAGTTTAACTATGGCTACACCTTC. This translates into CASSLGQFNYGYTF.

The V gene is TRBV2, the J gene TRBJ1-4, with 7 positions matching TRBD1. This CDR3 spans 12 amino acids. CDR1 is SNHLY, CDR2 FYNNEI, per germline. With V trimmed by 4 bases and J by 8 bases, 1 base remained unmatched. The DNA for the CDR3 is TGTGCCAGCAGTGCGACAGGGGAAAAACTGTTTTTT. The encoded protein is CASSATGEKLFF.

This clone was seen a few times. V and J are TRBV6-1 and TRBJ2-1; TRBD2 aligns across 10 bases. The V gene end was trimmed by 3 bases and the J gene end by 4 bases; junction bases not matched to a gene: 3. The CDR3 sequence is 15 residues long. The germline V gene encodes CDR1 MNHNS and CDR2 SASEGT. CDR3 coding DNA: TGTGCCAGCAGTGAGGGACTAGCGCATTACAATGAGCAGTTCTTC. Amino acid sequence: CASSEGLAHYNEQFF.

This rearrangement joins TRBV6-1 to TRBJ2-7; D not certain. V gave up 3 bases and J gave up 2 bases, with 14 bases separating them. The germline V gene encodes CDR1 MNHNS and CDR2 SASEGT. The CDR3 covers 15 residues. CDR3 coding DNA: TGTGCCAGCAGTGATTGGCTAGTTTTTGCCTACGAGCAGTACTTC. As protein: CASSDWLVFAYEQYF.

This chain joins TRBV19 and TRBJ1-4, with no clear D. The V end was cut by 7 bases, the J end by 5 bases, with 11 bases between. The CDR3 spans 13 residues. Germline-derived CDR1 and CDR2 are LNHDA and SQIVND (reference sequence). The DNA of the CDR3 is TGTGCCAGTACCGCGACGGGGAATGAAAAACTGTTTTTT. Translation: CASTATGNEKLFF.

CDR3 in amino acids: CATSDTGIPPMSYEQYF. The CDR3 DNA follows: TGTGCCACCAGTGATACAGGGATACCTCCAATGTCCTACGAGCAGTACTTC. The chain joins TRBV24-1 to TRBJ2-7; D is possibly TRBD1 (6 bases). The germline V gene has CDR1 KGHDR and CDR2 SFDVKD. This CDR3 contains 17 residues. Trimming removed 3 bases at V and 1 base at J, with 18 bases between.

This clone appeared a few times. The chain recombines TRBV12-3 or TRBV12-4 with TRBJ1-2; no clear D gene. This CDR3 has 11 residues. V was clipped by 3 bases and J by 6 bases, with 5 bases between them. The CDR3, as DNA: TGTGCCAGCAGTTTTCCTGATGGCTACACCTTC. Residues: CASSFPDGYTF.

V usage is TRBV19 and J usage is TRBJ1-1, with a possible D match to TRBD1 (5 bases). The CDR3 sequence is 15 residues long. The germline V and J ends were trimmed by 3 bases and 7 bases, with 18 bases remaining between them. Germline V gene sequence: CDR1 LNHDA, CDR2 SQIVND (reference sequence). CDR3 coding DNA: TGTGCCAGTAGTATGGAGTCGGGGGGACCCAATGAAGCTTTCTTT. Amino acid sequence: CASSMESGGPNEAFF.

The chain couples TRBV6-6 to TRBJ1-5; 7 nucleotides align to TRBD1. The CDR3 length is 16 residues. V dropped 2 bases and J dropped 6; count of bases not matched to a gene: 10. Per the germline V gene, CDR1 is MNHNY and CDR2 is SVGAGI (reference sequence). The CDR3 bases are TGTGCCAGCAGTTACCCGACAGGGAAGGCGGGTCAGCCCCAGCATTTT. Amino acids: CASSYPTGKAGQPQHF.

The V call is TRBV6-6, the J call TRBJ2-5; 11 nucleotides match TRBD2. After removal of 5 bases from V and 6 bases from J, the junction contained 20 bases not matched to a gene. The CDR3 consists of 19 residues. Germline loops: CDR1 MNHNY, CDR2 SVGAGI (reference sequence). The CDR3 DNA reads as TGTGCCAGCAGTCATAAAGGGGTAGCGGGGGGGCCGGTAGGGAAGACCCAGTACTTC. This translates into CASSHKGVAGGPVGKTQYF.

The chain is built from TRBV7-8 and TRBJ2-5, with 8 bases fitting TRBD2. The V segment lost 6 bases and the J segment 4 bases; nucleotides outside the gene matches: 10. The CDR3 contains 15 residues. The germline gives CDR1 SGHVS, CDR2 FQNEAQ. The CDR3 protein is CASSRRGGPGETQYF. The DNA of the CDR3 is TGTGCCAGCAGTCGCCGGGGGGGGCCGGGAGAGACCCAGTACTTC.

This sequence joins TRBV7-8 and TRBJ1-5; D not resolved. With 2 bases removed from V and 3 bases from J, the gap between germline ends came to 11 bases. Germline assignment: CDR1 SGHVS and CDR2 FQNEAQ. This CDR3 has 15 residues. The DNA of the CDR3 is TGTGCCAGCAGCTTATCGAGCGGGAACAATCAGCCCCAGCATTTT. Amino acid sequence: CASSLSSGNNQPQHF.

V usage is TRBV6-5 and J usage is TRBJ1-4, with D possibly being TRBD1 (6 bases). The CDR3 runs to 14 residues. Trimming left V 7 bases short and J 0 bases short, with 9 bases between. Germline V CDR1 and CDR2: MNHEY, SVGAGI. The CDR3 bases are TGTGCCAGCAATCGACAGGCAACTAATGAAAAACTGTTTTTT. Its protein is CASNRQATNEKLFF.

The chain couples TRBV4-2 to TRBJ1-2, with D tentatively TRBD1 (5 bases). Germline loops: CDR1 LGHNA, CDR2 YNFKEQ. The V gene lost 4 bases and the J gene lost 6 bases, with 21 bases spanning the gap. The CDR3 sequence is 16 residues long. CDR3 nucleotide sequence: TGTGCCAGCAGCCCCGGTGGAGGGGCTACGGGGGATGGCTACACCTTC. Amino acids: CASSPGGGATGDGYTF.

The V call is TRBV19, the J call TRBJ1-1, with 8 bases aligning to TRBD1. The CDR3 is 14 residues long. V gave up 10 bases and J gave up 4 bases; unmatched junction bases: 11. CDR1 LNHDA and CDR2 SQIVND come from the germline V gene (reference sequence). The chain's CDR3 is CATLGGQGVTEAFF. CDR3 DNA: TGTGCCACCCTAGGTGGACAGGGTGTCACTGAAGCTTTCTTT.